These 7 T cell receptor beta chains were sequenced from one sample in a study of blood T cell repertoires in COVID-19. Some clones are missing from TCRdb's copy, which holds only in-frame ones; the method was immunoSEQ multiplex PCR. The sample includes around 200,000 clones, 80% to 90% of them seen just once. The specimen sequenced was peripheral blood. These receptors were collected from a woman aged 50 to 60 with acute or convalescent COVID-19.

The rearrangement uses TRBV6-2 or TRBV6-3 and TRBJ1-6; no clear D. Germline CDR1 is MNHEY and CDR2 is SVGEGT. This CDR3 has 16 residues. V lost 0 bases and J 4 bases, leaving 10 bases between the germline ends. The CDR3 coding sequence is TGTGCCAGCAGTTACTCGATGCAACAGTATAATTCACCCCTCCACTTT. Amino acid sequence: CASSYSMQQYNSPLHF.

The chain couples TRBV6-5 to TRBJ2-4; a possible D gene is TRBD1 (5 bases). The CDR3 is made up of 13 amino acids. V gave up 5 bases and J gave up 7 bases, with 12 bases separating them. CDR1 is MNHEY, CDR2 SVGAGI, per germline. The CDR3 nucleotides read TGTGCCAGCAGTAACCTCAGGGTTAACATTCAGTACTTC. Translation gives CASSNLRVNIQYF.

The rearrangement joins TRBV10-1 to TRBJ2-7; D is unclear. The CDR3 spans 14 residues. Trimming cost V 0 bases and J 3 bases, with 9 bases left between them. The V gene's germline CDR1 is WNHNN and CDR2 SYGVQD (reference sequence). The CDR3 region has the DNA TGCGCCAGCAGTGAGTCGGCCAGTCACTACGAGCAGTACTTC. It codes for CASSESASHYEQYF.

J is TRBJ2-7 and V is TRBV28; a possible D gene is TRBD1 (6 bases). V was shortened by 4 bases and J by 2 bases, with 12 bases between the two germline ends. Germline CDR1 MDHEN, CDR2 SYDVKM. CDR3 length: 14 residues. CDR3 region: CASSSGALTYEQYF. The DNA of the CDR3 is TGTGCCAGCAGTTCAGGGGCTTTGACCTACGAGCAGTACTTC.

This clone was counted a single time. CDR3 amino acids: CASPKDSSTEAFF. CDR3 sequence (DNA): TGTGCCAGCCCTAAAGACAGCAGCACTGAAGCTTTCTTT. The V and J genes are TRBV2 and TRBJ1-1; D is perhaps TRBD1 (5 bases). V lost 8 bases, J lost 4 bases, and 14 bases lay in between. CDR1 is SNHLY and CDR2 is FYNNEI in the germline V gene. There are 13 residues in the CDR3.

This clone came up a few times. This sequence joins TRBV7-8 and TRBJ2-1; TRBD1 matches 8 bases. J was trimmed by 6 bases and V by 6 bases; bases with no gene match: 4. CDR1 and CDR2 from the germline V gene are SGHVS and FQNEAQ. This CDR3 has 13 residues. CDR3 in DNA: TGTGCCAGCAGATCCGGACAGGGCAATGAGCAGTTCTTC. This encodes CASRSGQGNEQFF.

This chain connects TRBV25-1 to TRBJ1-4; D is perhaps TRBD1 (5 bases). The CDR3 has 13 amino acids. Per germline, CDR1 MGHDK and CDR2 SYGVNS. With 8 bases removed from V and 8 bases from J, the gap between germline ends came to 15 bases. CDR3 amino acids: CASQVGAGEKLFF. DNA for the CDR3: TGTGCCAGCCAAGTAGGGGCCGGGGAAAAACTGTTTTTT.